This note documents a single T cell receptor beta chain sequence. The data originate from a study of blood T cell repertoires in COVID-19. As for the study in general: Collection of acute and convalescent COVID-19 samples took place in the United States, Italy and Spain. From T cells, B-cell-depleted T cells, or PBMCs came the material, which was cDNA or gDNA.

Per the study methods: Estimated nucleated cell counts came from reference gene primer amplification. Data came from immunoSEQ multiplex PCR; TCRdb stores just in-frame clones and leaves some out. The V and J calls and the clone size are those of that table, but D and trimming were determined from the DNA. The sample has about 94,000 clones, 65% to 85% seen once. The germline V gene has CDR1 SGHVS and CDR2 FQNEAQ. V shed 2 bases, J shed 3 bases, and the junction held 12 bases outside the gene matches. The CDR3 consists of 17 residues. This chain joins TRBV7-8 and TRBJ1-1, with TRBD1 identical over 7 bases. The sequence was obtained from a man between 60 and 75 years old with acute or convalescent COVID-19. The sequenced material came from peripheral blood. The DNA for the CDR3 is TGTGCCAGCAGCTTACACATCAAGGGGGCAGGGTACACTGAAGCTTTCTTT. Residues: CASSLHIKGAGYTEAFF.